The 4 T cell receptor beta chains listed next were all sequenced from one sample in a study of identical twins. TCRdb re-called the 5' RACE reads through MiXCR, storing one row per CDR3 protein. Here the sample spans around 1.7 million distinct CDR3 sequences, less than 35% being singletons. The sequenced sample was cord blood. All receptors derive from a newborn girl in good health.

The gene calls are TRBV7-2 and TRBJ2-7; D is perhaps TRBD1 (6 bases). Germline loops: CDR1 SGHTA, CDR2 FQGNSA. Trimming shortened V by 3 bases and J by 1 base, and 13 bases separated the two germline ends. This CDR3 comprises 15 residues. The CDR3 sequence: CASSLAPGASYEQYF. The CDR3 bases are TGTGCCAGCAGCTTGGCCCCAGGGGCTTCCTACGAGCAGTACTTC. The complete variable domain, with remaining parts taken from reference TRBV7-2 and TRBJ2-7, reads GAGVSQSPSNKVTEKGKDVELRCDPISGHTALYWYRQSLGQGLEFLIYFQGNSAPDKSGLPSDRFSAERTGGSVSTLTIQRTQQEDSAVYLCASSLAPGASYEQYFGPGTRLTVT.

This clonotype has just a few counts. The CDR3 nucleotides are TGCGCCAGCAGTAGGGAGGGCCAGGGGAATGAGCAGTTCTTC. Its translation: CASSREGQGNEQFF. The chain joins TRBV5-1 to TRBJ2-1; D is perhaps TRBD2 (7 bases). The CDR3 covers 14 residues. The V end lost 5 bases, the J end lost 7 bases, and 16 bases lay between the germline ends. The V gene's germline CDR1 is SGHRS and CDR2 YFSETQ.

This clonotype has just a few counts. The V and J genes are TRBV7-2 and TRBJ1-2; D is unclear. The CDR3 sequence is 15 residues long. Looked up from germline, CDR1 is SGHTA and CDR2 is FQGNSA. V shed 4 bases and J shed 5 bases, with 17 bases lying between them. The CDR3 DNA follows: TGTGCCAGCAGCTCCCGAACCCTTATGGGGTATGGCTACACCTTC. Amino acids: CASSSRTLMGYGYTF.

This chain connects TRBV5-1 to TRBJ2-2; D is perhaps TRBD2 (6 bases). Trimming left V 4 bases short and J 4 bases short, with 14 bases between. The CDR3 runs 15 residues. The germline gives CDR1 SGHRS, CDR2 YFSETQ. Here the CDR3 reads CASSRLLAGTGELFF. In nucleotides, the CDR3 is TGCGCCAGCAGCAGACTACTAGCTGGCACCGGGGAGCTGTTTTTT.